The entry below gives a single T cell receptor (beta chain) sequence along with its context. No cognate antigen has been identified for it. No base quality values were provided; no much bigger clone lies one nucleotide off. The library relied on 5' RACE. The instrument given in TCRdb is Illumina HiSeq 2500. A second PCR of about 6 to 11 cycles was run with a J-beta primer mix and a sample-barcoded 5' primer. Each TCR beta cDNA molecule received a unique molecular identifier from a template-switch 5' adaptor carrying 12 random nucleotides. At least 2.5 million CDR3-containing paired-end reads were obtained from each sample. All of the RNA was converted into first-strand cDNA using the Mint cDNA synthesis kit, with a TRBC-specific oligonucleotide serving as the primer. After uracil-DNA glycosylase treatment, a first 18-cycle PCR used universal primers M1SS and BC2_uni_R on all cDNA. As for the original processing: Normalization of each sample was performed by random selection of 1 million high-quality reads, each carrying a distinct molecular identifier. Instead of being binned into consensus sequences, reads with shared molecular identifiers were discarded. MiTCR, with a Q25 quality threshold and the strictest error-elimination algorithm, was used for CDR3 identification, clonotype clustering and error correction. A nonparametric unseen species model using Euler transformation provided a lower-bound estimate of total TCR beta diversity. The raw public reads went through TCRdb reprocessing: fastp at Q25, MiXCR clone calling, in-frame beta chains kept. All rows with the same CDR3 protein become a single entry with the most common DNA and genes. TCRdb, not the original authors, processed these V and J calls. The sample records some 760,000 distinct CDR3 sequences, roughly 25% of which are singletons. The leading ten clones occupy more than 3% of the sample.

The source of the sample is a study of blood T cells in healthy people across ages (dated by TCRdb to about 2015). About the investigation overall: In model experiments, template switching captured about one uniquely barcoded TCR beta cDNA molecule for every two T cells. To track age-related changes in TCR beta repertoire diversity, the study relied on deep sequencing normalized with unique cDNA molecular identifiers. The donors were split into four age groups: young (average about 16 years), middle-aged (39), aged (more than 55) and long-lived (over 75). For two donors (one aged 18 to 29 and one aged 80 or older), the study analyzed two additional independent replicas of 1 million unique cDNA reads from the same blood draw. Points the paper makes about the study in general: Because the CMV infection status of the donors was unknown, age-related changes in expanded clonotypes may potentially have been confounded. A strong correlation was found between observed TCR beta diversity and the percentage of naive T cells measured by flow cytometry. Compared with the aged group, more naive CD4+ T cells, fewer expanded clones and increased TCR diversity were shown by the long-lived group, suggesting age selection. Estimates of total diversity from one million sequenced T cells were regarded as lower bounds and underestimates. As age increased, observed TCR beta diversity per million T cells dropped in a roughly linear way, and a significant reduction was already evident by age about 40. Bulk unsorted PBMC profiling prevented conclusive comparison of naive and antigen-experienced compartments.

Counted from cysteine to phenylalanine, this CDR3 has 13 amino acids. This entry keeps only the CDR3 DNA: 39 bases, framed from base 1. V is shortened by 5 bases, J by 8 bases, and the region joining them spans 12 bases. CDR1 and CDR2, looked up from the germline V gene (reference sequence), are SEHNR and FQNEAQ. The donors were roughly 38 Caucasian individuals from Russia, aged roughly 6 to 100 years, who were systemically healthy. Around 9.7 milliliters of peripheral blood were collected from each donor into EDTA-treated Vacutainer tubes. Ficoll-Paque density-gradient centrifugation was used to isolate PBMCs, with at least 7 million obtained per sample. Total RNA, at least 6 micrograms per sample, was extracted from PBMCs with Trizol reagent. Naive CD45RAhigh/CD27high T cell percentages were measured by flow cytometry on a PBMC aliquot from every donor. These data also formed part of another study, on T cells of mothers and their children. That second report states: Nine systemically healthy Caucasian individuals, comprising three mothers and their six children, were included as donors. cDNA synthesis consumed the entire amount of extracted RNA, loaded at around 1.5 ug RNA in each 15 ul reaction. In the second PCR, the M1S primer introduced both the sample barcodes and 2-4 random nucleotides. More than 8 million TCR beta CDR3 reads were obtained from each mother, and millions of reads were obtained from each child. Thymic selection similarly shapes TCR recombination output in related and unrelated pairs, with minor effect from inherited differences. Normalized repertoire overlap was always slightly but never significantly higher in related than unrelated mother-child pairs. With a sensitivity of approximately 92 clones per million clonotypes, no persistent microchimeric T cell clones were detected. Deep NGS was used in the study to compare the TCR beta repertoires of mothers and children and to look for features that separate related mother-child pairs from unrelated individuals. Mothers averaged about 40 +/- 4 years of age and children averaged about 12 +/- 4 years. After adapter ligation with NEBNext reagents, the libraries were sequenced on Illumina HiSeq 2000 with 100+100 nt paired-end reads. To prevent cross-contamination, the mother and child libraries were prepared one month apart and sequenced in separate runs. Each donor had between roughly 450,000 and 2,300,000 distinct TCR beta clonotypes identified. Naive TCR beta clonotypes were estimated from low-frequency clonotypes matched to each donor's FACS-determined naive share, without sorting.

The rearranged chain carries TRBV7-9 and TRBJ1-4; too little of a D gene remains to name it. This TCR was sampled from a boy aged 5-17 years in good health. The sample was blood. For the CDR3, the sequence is CASSQASGEKLFF. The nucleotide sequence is TGTGCCAGCAGCCAGGCGTCAGGAGAAAAACTGTTTTTT. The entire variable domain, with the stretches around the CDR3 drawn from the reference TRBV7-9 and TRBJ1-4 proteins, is DTGVSQNPRHKITKRGQNVTFRCDPISEHNRLYWYRQTLGQGPEFLTYFQNEAQLEKSRLLSDRFSAERPKGSFSTLEIQRTEQGDSAMYLCASSQASGEKLFFGSGTQLSVL.